This TCR beta chain comes out of a study of OX40 agonist ivuxolimab in advanced cancers. Assay used: immunoSEQ multiplex PCR; TCRdb lists only in-frame clones, some missing. The profile shows about 47,000 clones, more than 65% of them singletons. Study findings and constraints: Individuals who were partial responders at 0.1-3.0 mg/kg had clonal expansion that ranked among the lowest.

Remarks on this clone: Its antigen remains unknown.

The TCR sequence derives from an adult with an advanced solid tumor such as melanoma, head and neck, liver or kidney cancer. The sample here was CD4+ or CD8+ T cells sorted from blood, taken in a trial of the OX40 agonist ivuxolimab.

CDR3: CASSQEAPADTQYF. The CDR3 DNA sequence: TGTGCCAGCAGCCAAGAGGCCCCGGCAGATACGCAGTATTTT. This chain uses TRBV14 with TRBJ2-3; D not resolved. V gave up 0 bases and J gave up 4 bases, with 8 bases separating them. The CDR3 runs to 14 residues. Germline loops: CDR1 SGHDN, CDR2 FVKESK.